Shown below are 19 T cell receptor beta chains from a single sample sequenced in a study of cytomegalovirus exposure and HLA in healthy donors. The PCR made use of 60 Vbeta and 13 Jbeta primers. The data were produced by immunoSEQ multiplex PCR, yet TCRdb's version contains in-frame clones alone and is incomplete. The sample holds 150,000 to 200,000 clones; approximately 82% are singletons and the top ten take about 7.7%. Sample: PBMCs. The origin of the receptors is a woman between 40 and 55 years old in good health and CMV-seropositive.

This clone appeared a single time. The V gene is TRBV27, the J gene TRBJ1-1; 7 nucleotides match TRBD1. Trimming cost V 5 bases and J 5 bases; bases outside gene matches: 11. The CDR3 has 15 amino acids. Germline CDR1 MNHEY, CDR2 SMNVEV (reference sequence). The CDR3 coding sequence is TGTGCCAGCAGTCTGGGGCACAGGGGTGAGACTGAAGCTTTCTTT. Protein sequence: CASSLGHRGETEAFF.

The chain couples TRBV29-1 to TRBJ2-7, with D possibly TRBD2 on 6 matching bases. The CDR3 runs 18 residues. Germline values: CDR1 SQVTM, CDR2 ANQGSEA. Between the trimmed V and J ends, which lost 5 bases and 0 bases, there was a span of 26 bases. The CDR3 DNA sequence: TGCAGCGTTATGGGGGGAGGACCAATCGGGGAAAACTCCTACGAGCAGTACTTC. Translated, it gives CSVMGGGPIGENSYEQYF.

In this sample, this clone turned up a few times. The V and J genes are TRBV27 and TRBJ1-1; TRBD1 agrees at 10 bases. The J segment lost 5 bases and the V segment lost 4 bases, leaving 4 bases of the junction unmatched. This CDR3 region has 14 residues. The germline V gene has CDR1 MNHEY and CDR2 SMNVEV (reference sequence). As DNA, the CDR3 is TGTGCCAGCAGTTACGACAGGGGGCAAACTGAAGCTTTCTTT. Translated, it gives CASSYDRGQTEAFF.

The CDR3 sequence: CASSYTLGQGGSYTF. The CDR3 DNA follows: TGTGCCAGCAGTTACACGTTGGGACAGGGGGGTAGCTACACCTTC. The J gene is TRBJ1-2, the V gene TRBV6-5, with 11 bases fitting TRBD1. Germline CDR1 and CDR2: MNHEY and SVGAGI. Losses at the gene ends were 2 bases for V and 9 bases for J; bases not matched to a gene: 8. The CDR3 runs 15 residues.

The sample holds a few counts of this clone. CDR3 loop: CASSEVGGGYTF. The CDR3 DNA reads TGTGCCAGCAGCGAAGTAGGGGGAGGCTACACCTTC. The chain joins TRBV7-8 to TRBJ1-2, with a possible D match to TRBD1 (6 bases). V gave up 5 bases and J gave up 8 bases, with 12 bases separating them. Germline V CDR1 and CDR2: SGHVS, FQNEAQ. This CDR3 comprises 12 residues.

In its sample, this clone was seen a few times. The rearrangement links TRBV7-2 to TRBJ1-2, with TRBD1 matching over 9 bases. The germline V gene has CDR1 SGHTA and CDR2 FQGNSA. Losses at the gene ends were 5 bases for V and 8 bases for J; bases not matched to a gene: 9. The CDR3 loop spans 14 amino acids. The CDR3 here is CASSLTGTGRGYTF. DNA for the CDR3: TGTGCCAGCAGCCTGACCGGGACAGGGCGCGGCTACACCTTC.

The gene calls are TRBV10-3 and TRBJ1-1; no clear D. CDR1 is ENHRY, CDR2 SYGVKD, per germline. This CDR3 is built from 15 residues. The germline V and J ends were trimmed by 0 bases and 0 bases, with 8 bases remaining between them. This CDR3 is CAISESLVLNTEAFF. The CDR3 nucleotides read TGTGCCATCAGTGAGTCTTTAGTACTGAACACTGAAGCTTTCTTT.

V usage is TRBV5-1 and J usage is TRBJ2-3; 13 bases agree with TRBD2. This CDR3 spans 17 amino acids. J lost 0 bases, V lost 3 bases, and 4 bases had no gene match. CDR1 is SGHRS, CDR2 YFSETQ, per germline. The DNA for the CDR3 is TGCGCCAGCAGCTCCGGGACTAGCGGGACTAGCACAGATACGCAGTATTTT. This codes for CASSSGTSGTSTDTQYF.

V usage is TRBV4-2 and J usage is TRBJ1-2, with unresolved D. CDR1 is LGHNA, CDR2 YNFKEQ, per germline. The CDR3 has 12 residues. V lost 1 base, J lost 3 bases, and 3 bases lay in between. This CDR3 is CASSQGDYGYTF. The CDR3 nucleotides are TGTGCCAGCAGCCAAGGCGACTATGGCTACACCTTC.

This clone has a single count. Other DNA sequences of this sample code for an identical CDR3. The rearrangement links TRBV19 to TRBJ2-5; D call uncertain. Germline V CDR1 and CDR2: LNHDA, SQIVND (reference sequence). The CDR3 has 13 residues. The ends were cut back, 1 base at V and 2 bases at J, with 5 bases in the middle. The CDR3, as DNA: TGTGCCAGTAGTATAGCCGGGCAAGAGACCCAGTACTTC. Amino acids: CASSIAGQETQYF. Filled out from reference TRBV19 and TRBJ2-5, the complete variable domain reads DGGITQSPKYLFRKEGQNVTLSCEQNLNHDAMYWYRQDPGQGLRLIYYSQIVNDFQKGDIAEGYSVSREKKESFPLTVTSAQKNPTAFYLCASSIAGQETQYFGPGTRLLVL.

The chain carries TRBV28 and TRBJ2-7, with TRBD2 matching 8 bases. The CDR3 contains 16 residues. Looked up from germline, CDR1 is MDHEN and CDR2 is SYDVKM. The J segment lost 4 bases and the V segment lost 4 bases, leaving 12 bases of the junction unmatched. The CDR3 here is CASSSPGGANPYEQYF. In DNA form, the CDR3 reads TGTGCCAGCAGTTCCCCGGGGGGGGCTAACCCTTACGAGCAGTACTTC.

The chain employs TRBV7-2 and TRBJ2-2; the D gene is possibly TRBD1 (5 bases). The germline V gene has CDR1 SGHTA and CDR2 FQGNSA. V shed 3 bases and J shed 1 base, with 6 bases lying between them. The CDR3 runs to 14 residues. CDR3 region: CASSFRVNTGELFF. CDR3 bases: TGTGCCAGCAGCTTCAGGGTGAACACCGGGGAGCTGTTTTTT.

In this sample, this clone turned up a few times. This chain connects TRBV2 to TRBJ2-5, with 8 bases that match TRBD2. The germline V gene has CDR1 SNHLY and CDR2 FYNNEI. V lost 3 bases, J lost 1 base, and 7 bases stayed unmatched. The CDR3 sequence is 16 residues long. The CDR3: CASSEDGRGTQETQYF. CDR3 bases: TGTGCCAGCAGTGAGGACGGGAGGGGGACCCAAGAGACCCAGTACTTC. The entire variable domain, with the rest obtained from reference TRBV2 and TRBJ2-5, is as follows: EPEVTQTPSHQVTQMGQEVILRCVPISNHLYFYWYRQILGQKVEFLVSFYNNEISEKSEIFDDQFSVERPDGSNFTLKIRSTKLEDSAMYFCASSEDGRGTQETQYFGPGTRLLVL.

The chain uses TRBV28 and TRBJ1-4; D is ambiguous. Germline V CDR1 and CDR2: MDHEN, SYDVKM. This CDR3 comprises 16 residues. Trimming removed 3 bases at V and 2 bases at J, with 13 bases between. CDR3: CASSLVGRGTNEKLFF. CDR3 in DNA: TGTGCCAGCAGTTTGGTGGGGAGAGGGACTAATGAAAAACTGTTTTTT.

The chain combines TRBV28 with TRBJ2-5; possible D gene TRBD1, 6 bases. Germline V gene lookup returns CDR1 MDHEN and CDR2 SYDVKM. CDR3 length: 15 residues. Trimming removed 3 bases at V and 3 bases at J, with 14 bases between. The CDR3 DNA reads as TGTGCCAGCAGTTTCTTCGGGACACAAAAAGAGACCCAGTACTTC. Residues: CASSFFGTQKETQYF.

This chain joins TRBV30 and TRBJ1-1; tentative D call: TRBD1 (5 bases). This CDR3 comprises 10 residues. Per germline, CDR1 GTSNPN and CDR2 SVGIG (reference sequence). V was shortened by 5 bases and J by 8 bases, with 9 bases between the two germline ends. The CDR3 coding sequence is TGTGCCTGGGATCAGGGAGAAGCTTTCTTT. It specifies CAWDQGEAFF.

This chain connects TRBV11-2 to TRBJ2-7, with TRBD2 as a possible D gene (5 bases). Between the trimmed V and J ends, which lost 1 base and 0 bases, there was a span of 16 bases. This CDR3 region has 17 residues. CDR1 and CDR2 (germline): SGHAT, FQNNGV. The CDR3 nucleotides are TGTGCCAGCAGCTTAGTTGCGGGCCTAACCTTCTCCTACGAGCAGTACTTC. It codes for CASSLVAGLTFSYEQYF.

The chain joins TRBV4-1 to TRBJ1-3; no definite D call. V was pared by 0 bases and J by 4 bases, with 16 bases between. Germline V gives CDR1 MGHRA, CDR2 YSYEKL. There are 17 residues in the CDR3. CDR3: CASSQESTVLIGNTIYF. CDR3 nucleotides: TGCGCCAGCAGCCAAGAGTCCACGGTCTTAATCGGAAACACCATATATTTT.

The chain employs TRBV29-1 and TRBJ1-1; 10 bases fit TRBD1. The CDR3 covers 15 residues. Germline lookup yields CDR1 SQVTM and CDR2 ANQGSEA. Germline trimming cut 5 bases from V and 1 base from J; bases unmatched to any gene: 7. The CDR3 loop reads CSVTPGQGRNTEAFF. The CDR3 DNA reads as TGCAGCGTTACCCCGGGACAGGGGAGGAACACTGAAGCTTTCTTT.